The 13 T cell receptor beta chains given below trace back to one sample, sequenced in a study of T-cell reconstitution after alpha-beta-depleted transplantation in children (dated by TCRdb to between 2015 and 2016). In light of the paper, this sample's treatment or condition label describes: allogeneic hematopoietic cell transplantation with graft depleted of TCRalphabeta T cells and CD19 B cells. The library was made by PCR. The run used an Illumina HiSeq 2500. Molecular barcoding was employed in the preparation of TCR libraries, with unique molecular identifiers being used to normalize TCRbeta repertoire quantification. The public reads were reprocessed in TCRdb via fastp at Q25 and MiXCR, keeping in-frame beta chains. Rows with a matching CDR3 protein are joined into one entry that keeps the most common DNA and genes. Counted in this sample were hundreds of thousands of distinct CDR3 sequences; about an eighth of them appeared once. About 2% of the sample is in the top ten clones.

The sequences come from PBMCs, mostly from graft donor cells, collected 360 days after TCRalphabeta/CD19-depleted stem cell transplant. These TCRs come from a male patient between 10 and 17 years old who had a stem cell transplant for acute myeloid leukemia, so the T cells may come from the graft donor.

There are a few counts of this clonotype. The chain links TRBV9 to TRBJ2-3; 8 bases map to TRBD2. Germline V gene sequence: CDR1 SGDLS, CDR2 YYNGEE. V lost 1 base to trimming and J lost 3 bases; unmatched junction nucleotides: 7. This CDR3 contains 16 residues. The CDR3 is CASSVTTGGGTDTQYF. The CDR3, as DNA: TGTGCCAGCAGCGTAACCACTGGCGGGGGGACAGATACGCAGTATTTT.

This chain joins TRBV24-1 and TRBJ1-5, with D hard to call. CDR1 is KGHDR, CDR2 SFDVKD, per germline. V was shortened by 4 bases and J by 4 bases, with 13 bases between the two germline ends. This CDR3 spans 15 amino acids. DNA for the CDR3: TGTGCCACCAGTGACCCGACGGCCGGTAATCAGCCCCAGCATTTT. Translated: CATSDPTAGNQPQHF.

This clonotype showed up just a few times. An end of the junction does not agree with germline; a read error may underlie this. V gene TRBV5-6 combines with J gene TRBJ2-7, with 10 positions matching TRBD2. This CDR3 contains 13 residues. The V gene's germline CDR1 is SGHDT and CDR2 YYEEEE. CDR3 amino acids: CASSPGTSVLKTF. CDR3 coding DNA: TGTGCCAGCAGCCCCGGGACTAGCGTTCTTAAAACCTTC.

Concerning this clonotype: Sequence at one end of the junction differs from germline and may be a read error. The chain combines TRBV20-1 with TRBJ2-6; TRBD1 aligns across 11 bases. The germline V gene encodes CDR1 DFQATT and CDR2 SNEGSKA (reference sequence). There are 18 residues in the CDR3. CDR3 DNA: TGCAGTGCGTCCGGGACAGGGGGGGGGATCTCTGGGGCCAACGCCCTGACTTTC. Amino acid sequence: CSASGTGGGISGANALTF.

This clonotype came up many times. The chain combines TRBV28 with TRBJ2-2; no firm D call. The CDR3 loop spans 18 amino acids. Germline V lookup: CDR1 MDHEN, CDR2 SYDVKM. Trimming removed 1 base from V and 0 bases from J, with 15 bases in between. CDR3 DNA: TGTGCCAGCAGTTTATTGGGGTTGCGGCGCGCGAACACCGGGGAGCTGTTTTTT. This gives the protein CASSLLGLRRANTGELFF.

Only a few counts were recorded for this clonotype. The chain carries TRBV2 and TRBJ2-7, with TRBD1 matching 9 bases. Germline V CDR1 and CDR2: SNHLY, FYNNEI. This CDR3 region has 14 residues. V shed 4 bases and J 3 bases; nucleotides not matched to a gene: 4. The CDR3 protein is CASSATGGDYEQYF. For the CDR3, the DNA is TGTGCCAGCAGTGCGACAGGGGGGGACTACGAGCAGTACTTC.

The V and J genes are TRBV10-3 and TRBJ2-7; TRBD2 might be the D (5 bases). Germline assignment: CDR1 ENHRY and CDR2 SYGVKD. This CDR3 is 16 amino acids long. V was pared by 10 bases and J by 3 bases, with 25 bases between. The CDR3 region is CATLAVLPMTHYEQYF. CDR3 in DNA: TGTGCCACCCTAGCCGTCCTTCCTATGACTCACTACGAGCAGTACTTC.

The chain links TRBV24-1 to TRBJ2-1; perhaps TRBD2 as D (5 bases). V lost 3 bases and J lost 6, with 11 bases in between. This CDR3 region has 14 residues. Germline-derived CDR1 and CDR2 are KGHDR and SFDVKD. In DNA form, the CDR3 reads TGTGCCACCAGTGATCCCACTAGTTTCAATGAGCAGTTCTTC. It codes for CATSDPTSFNEQFF.

This clonotype was observed a handful of times. The CDR3 is CASSPAAPYEQYF. The CDR3 DNA follows: TGTGCCAGCAGCCCGGCGGCCCCCTACGAGCAGTACTTC. The chain employs TRBV7-9 and TRBJ2-7; no clear D gene. The V end was cut by 5 bases, the J end by 2 bases, with 10 bases between. From germline, CDR1 is SEHNR and CDR2 FQNEAQ (reference sequence). There are 13 residues in the CDR3.

J is TRBJ1-2 and V is TRBV28, with D possibly TRBD1 on 6 matching bases. Germline V gene sequence: CDR1 MDHEN, CDR2 SYDVKM. V gave up 4 bases and J gave up 2 bases, with 26 bases separating them. The CDR3 loop spans 19 amino acids. This CDR3 is CASSSYSNTHRAVNYGYTF. The DNA of the CDR3 is TGTGCCAGCAGTTCCTACTCTAATACCCACAGGGCCGTAAACTATGGCTACACCTTC.

V and J are TRBV20-1 and TRBJ2-7; TRBD2 agrees at 13 bases. Germline values: CDR1 DFQATT, CDR2 SNEGSKA (reference sequence). The V and J ends lost 3 bases and 0 bases, in that order; junction bases with no gene match: 14. The CDR3 has 19 residues. CDR3 nucleotides: TGCAGTGCTAGGATCCCGGGGACTAGCGGGAAGTGGGCCTCCTACGAGCAGTACTTC. Residues: CSARIPGTSGKWASYEQYF.

This clonotype occurred a few times. The chain combines TRBV11-2 with TRBJ2-7; D gene ambiguous. CDR1 and CDR2 from the germline V gene are SGHAT and FQNNGV. The V end was cut by 2 bases, the J end by 0 bases, with 8 bases between. The CDR3 totals 14 residues. The CDR3, as DNA: TGTGCCAGCAGCTTAAAGGCCCTCTCCTACGAGCAGTACTTC. Its translation: CASSLKALSYEQYF.

CDR3 sequence reads: CASSTAIGYHEQYF. The CDR3 coding sequence is TGTGCCAGCAGCACAGCGATAGGGTACCACGAGCAGTACTTC. The chain joins TRBV7-9 to TRBJ2-7; D is ambiguous. V dropped 5 bases and J dropped 5 bases, with 16 bases sitting between them. The germline V gene encodes CDR1 SEHNR and CDR2 FQNEAQ (reference sequence). The CDR3 is 14 amino acids.